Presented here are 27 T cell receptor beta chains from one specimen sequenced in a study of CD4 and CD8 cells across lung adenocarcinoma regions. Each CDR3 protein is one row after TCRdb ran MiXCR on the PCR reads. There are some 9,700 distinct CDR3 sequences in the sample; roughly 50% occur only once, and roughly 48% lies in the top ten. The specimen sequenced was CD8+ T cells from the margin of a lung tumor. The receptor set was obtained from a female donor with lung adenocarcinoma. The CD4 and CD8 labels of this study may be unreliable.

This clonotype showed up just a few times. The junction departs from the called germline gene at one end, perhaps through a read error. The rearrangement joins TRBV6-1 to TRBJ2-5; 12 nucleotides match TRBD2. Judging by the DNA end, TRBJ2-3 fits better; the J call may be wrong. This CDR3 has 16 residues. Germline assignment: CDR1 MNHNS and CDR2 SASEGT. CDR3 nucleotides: TGTGCCAGCAGTCCAGGACTAGCGGGGACCACAGATATGCAGTATTTT. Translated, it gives CASSPGLAGTTDMQYF.

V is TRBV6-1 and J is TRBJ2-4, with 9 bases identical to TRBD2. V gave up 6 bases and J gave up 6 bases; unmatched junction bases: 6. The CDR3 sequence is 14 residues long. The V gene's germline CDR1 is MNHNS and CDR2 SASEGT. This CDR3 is CASSPGLASNIQYF. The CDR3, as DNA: TGTGCCAGCAGCCCGGGACTAGCCTCAAACATTCAGTACTTC.

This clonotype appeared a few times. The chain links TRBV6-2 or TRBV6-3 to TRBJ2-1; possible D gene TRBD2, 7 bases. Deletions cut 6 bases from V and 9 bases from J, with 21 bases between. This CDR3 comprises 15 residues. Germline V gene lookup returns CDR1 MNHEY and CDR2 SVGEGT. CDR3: CASRGGGPHGSEQFF. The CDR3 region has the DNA TGTGCCAGCAGGGGGGGGGGGCCACACGGAAGTGAGCAGTTCTTC.

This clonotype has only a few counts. The CDR3 DNA sequence: TGTGCCAGCAAAATTGGGACAGGGGGAGATACGCAGTATTTT. It codes for CASKIGTGGDTQYF. The chain links TRBV6-1 to TRBJ2-3; 11 positions agree with TRBD1. CDR3 length: 14 residues. The V gene's germline CDR1 is MNHNS and CDR2 SASEGT. The V and J ends lost 7 bases and 5 bases, in that order; junction bases with no gene match: 5.

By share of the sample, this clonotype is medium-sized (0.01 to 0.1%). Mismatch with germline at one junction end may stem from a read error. The CDR3 here is CAVRQGLNTGELFF. The CDR3 DNA reads as TGTGCCGTCAGACAGGGTCTGAACACCGGGGAGCTGTTTTTT. The J gene is TRBJ2-2, the V gene TRBV10-3; 7 bases align to TRBD1. Per germline, CDR1 ENHRY and CDR2 SYGVKD. The CDR3 runs to 14 residues.

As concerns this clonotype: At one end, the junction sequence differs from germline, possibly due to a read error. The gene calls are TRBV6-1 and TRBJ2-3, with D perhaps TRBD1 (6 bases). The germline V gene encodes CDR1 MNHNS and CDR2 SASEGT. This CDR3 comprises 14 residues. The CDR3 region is CASSARGWANTQYF. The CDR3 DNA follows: TGTGCCAGCAGTGCTAGGGGGTGGGCAAATACGCAGTATTTC.

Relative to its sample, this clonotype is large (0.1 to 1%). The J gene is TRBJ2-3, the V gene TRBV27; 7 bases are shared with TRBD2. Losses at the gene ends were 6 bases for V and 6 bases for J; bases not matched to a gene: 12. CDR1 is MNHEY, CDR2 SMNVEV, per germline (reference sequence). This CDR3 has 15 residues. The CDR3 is CASRRRAGLSDTQYF. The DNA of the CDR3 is TGTGCCAGCAGGAGGAGAGCGGGATTGTCGGATACGCAGTATTTT.

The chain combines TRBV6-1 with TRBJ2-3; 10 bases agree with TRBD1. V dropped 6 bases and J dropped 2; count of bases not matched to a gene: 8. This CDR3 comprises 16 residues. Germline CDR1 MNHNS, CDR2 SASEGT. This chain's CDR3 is CASRPPGQGYTDTQYF. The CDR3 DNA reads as TGTGCCAGCAGGCCACCGGGACAGGGGTACACAGATACGCAGTATTTT.

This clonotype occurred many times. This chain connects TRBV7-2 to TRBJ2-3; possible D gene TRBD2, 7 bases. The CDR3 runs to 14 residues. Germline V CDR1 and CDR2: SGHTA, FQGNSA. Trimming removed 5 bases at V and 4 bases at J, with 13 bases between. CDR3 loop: CASSGGGGADTQYF. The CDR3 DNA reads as TGTGCCAGCAGCGGAGGGGGGGGCGCAGATACGCAGTATTTT.

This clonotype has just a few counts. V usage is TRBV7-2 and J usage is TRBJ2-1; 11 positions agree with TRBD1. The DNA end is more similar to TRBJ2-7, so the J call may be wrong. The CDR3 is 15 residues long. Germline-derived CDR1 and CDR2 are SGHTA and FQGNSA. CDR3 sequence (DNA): TGTGCCAGCAGCCTCGGGGGGACAGGGGGGTACGAGCAGTACTTC. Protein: CASSLGGTGGYEQYF.

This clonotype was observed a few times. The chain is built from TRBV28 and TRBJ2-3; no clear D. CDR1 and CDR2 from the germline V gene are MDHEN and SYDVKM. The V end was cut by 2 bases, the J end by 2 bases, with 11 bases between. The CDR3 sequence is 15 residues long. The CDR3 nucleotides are TGTGCCAGCAGTTTAGCGGTTACCGACACAGATACGCAGTATTTT. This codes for CASSLAVTDTDTQYF.

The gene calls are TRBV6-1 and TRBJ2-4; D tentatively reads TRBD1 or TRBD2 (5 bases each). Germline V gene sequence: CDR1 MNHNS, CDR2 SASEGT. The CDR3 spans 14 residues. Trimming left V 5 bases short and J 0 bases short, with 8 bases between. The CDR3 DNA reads TGTGCCAGCAGTCTCGGGACAGCCAAAAACATTCAGTACTTC. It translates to CASSLGTAKNIQYF.

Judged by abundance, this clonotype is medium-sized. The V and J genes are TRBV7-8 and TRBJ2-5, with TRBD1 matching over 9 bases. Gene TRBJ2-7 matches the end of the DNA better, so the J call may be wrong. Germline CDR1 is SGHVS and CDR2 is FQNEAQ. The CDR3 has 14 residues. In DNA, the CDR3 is TGTGCCAGCAACCCAATAGGGACAGGGAACGAGCAGTACTTC. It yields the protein CASNPIGTGNEQYF.

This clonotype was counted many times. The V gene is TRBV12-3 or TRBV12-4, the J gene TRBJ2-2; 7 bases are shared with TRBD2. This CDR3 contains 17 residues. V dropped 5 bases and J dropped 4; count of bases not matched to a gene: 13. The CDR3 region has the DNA TGTGCCAGCAGTCCCTCGGGCGGGAGAGTAGTCACCGGGGAGCTGTTTTTT. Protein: CASSPSGGRVVTGELFF.

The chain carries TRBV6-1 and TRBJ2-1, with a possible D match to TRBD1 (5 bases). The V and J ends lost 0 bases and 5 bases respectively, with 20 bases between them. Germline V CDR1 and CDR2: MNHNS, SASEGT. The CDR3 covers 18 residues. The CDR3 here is CASSEASSLAGLHNEQFF. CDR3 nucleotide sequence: TGTGCCAGCAGTGAAGCGTCGTCTTTGGCAGGGCTGCACAATGAGCAGTTCTTC.

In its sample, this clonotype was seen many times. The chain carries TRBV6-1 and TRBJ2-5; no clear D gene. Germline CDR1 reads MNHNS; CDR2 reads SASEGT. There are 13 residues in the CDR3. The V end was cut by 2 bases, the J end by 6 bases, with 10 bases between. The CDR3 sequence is CASSEHMAQTQYF. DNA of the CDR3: TGTGCCAGCAGTGAACATATGGCTCAGACCCAGTACTTC.

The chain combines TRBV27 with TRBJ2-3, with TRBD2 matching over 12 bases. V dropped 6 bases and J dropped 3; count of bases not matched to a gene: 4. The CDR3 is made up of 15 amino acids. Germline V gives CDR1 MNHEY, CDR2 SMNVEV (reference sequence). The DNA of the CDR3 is TGTGCCAGCAGCCCCGGGACTAGCGGGACAGATACGCAGTATTTT. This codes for CASSPGTSGTDTQYF.

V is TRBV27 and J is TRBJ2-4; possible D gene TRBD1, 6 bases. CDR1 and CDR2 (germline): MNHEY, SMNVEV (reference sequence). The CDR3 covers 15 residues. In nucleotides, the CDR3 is TGTTGCAGCAGGCAGGGGCTGGGAGTCAAAGATATTCAGTACTTC. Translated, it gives CCSRQGLGVKDIQYF.

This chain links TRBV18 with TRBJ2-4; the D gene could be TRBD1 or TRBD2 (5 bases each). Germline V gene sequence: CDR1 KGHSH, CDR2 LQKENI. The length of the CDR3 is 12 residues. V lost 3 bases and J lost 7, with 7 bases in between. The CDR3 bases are TGTGCCAGCTCACCTGGGGGTAACATTCAGTACTTC. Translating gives CASSPGGNIQYF.

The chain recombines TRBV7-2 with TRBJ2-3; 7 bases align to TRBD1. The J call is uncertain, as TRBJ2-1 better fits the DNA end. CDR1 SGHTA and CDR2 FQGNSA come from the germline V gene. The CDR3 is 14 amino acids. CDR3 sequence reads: CASSSRQGSHEQFF. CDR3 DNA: TGTGCCAGCAGCAGTAGACAGGGCTCCCACGAGCAGTTCTTC.

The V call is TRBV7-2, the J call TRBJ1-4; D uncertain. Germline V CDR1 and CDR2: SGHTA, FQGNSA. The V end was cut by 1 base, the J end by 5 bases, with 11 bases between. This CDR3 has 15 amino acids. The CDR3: CASSLGQTINEKLFF. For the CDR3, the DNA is TGTGCCAGCAGCTTAGGGCAGACGATAAATGAAAAACTGTTTTTT.

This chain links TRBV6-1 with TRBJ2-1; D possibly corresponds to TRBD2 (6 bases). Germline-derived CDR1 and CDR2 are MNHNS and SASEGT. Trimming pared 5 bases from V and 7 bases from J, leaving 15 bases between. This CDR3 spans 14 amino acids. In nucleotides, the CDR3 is TGTGCCAGCAGTCCCAGGAGGGGTCAAAATGAGCAGTTCTTC. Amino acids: CASSPRRGQNEQFF.

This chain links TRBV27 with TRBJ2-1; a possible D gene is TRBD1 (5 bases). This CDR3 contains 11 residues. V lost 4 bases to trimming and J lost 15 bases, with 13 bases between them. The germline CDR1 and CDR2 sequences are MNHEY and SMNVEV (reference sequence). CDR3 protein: CASSSSRVTFF. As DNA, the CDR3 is TGTGCCAGCAGTTCCAGCAGGGTTACGTTCTTC.

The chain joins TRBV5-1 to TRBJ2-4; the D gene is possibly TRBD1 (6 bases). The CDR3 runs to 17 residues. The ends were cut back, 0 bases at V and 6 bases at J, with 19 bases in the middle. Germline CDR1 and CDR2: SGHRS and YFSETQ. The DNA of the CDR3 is TGCGCCAGCAGCTTGGAAGGTGGTGGCGGACAGTTAAACATTCAGTACTTC. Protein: CASSLEGGGGQLNIQYF.

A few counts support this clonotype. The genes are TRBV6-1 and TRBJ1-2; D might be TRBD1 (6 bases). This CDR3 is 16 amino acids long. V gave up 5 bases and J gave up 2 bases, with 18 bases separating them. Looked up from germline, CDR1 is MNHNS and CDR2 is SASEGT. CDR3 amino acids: CASSPNRAAGNYGYTF. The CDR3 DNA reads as TGTGCCAGCAGTCCGAACAGGGCAGCAGGAAACTATGGCTACACCTTC.

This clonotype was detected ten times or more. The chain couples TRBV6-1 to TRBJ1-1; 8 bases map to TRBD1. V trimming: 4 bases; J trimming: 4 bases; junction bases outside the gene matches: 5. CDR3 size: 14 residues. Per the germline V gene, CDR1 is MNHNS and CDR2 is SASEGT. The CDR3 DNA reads TGTGCCAGCAGTGTGACAGGGGCAGTCACTGAAGCTTTCTTT. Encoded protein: CASSVTGAVTEAFF.

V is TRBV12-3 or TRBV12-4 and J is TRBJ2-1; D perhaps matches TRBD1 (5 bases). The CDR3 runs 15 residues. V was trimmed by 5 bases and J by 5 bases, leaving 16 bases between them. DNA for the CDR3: TGTGCCAGCAGTCTAGGGGTCAGCCACGACAATGAGCAGTTCTTC. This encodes CASSLGVSHDNEQFF.